Below are 30 T cell receptor beta chains sequenced from a single sample in a study of T-cell reconstitution after alpha-beta-depleted transplantation in children. Unique molecular identifiers tagged the TCRbeta library. TCRdb independently ran MiXCR on the PCR reads; one entry per CDR3 protein. The sample has some 340,000 distinct CDR3 sequences; about 9.3% are singletons. This specimen was PBMCs from the stem cell graft donor, taken from the stem cell graft. These receptors all come from a human donor who donated a stem cell graft to a child with acute lymphoblastic leukemia.

This clonotype was seen repeatedly, ten times or more. The chain couples TRBV20-1 to TRBJ1-5; D may be TRBD1 (6 bases). Germline loops: CDR1 DFQATT, CDR2 SNEGSKA (reference sequence). The CDR3 is made up of 15 amino acids. V shed 1 base and J shed 5 bases, with 15 bases lying between them. The CDR3 region is CSARVDTRGDQPQHF. CDR3 nucleotides: TGCAGTGCTAGAGTTGATACGAGGGGGGATCAGCCCCAGCATTTT.

There are many counts of this clonotype. The rearrangement uses TRBV5-1 and TRBJ2-7; 9 nucleotides align to TRBD2. The V and J ends lost 3 bases and 1 base, in that order; junction bases with no gene match: 8. The CDR3 is made up of 16 amino acids. The germline V gene encodes CDR1 SGHRS and CDR2 YFSETQ. The CDR3 coding sequence is TGCGCCAGCAGCTCCCCCAGGACTAGCGTTTCCTACGAGCAGTACTTC. Translated, it gives CASSSPRTSVSYEQYF.

The rearrangement uses TRBV3-1 and TRBJ2-3, with 9 positions matching TRBD2. V shed 0 bases and J 1 base; nucleotides not matched to a gene: 8. Germline CDR1 is LGHDT and CDR2 is YNNKEL (reference sequence). CDR3 length: 18 amino acids. CDR3 sequence reads: CASSQDVRASGGTDTQYF. The DNA for the CDR3 is TGTGCCAGCAGCCAAGATGTCCGGGCTAGCGGGGGCACAGATACGCAGTATTTT.

This clonotype was counted once. Mismatch with germline at one junction end may stem from a read error. This sequence joins TRBV7-2 and TRBJ2-7; 8 positions agree with TRBD2. Germline loops: CDR1 SGHTA, CDR2 FQGNSA. This CDR3 is 16 amino acids long. The CDR3 DNA is TGTGCCAGCAGCTTAACAACTCGGGGGGGAGGATACGACCAGTACTTC. Translation: CASSLTTRGGGYDQYF.

This clonotype showed up many times. The chain is built from TRBV4-1 and TRBJ2-5; 8 bases fit TRBD2. Germline V gene sequence: CDR1 MGHRA, CDR2 YSYEKL. V was clipped by 0 bases and J by 4 bases; unmatched bases: 7. The CDR3 runs to 16 residues. CDR3 sequence (DNA): TGCGCCAGCAGCCAAGAGGGAGCGGGAGTGCGAGAGACCCAGTACTTC. It translates to CASSQEGAGVRETQYF.

The chain has TRBV7-2 and TRBJ2-1; 14 positions agree with TRBD2. Germline CDR1 and CDR2: SGHTA and FQGNSA. The V gene end was trimmed by 5 bases and the J gene end by 8 bases; junction bases not matched to a gene: 8. This CDR3 region has 16 residues. The CDR3 sequence: CASSTRTSGRIYEQFF. The CDR3 nucleotides read TGTGCCAGCAGCACCCGGACTAGCGGGAGGATCTATGAGCAGTTCTTC. The full variable domain, in which reference TRBV7-2 and TRBJ2-1 provide the parts outside the CDR3, is GAGVSQSPSNKVTEKGKDVELRCDPISGHTALYWYRQSLGQGLEFLIYFQGNSAPDKSGLPSDRFSAERTGGSVSTLTIQRTQQEDSAVYLCASSTRTSGRIYEQFFGPGTRLTVL.

In its sample, this clonotype was seen many times. J is TRBJ2-2 and V is TRBV5-1, with D maybe TRBD2 (5 bases). Looked up from germline, CDR1 is SGHRS and CDR2 is YFSETQ. V was cut by 0 bases and J by 3 bases, with 12 bases left in between. This CDR3 region has 16 residues. CDR3 sequence: CASSLDGSGYTGELFF. The CDR3 nucleotides are TGCGCCAGCAGCTTGGACGGTTCGGGGTACACCGGGGAGCTGTTTTTT.

This clonotype was seen ten or more times. The rearrangement links TRBV27 to TRBJ1-4, with D perhaps TRBD1 (5 bases). Between the trimmed V and J ends, which lost 6 bases and 0 bases, there was a span of 11 bases. The CDR3 has 15 residues. CDR1 and CDR2 (germline): MNHEY, SMNVEV (reference sequence). The DNA for the CDR3 is TGTGCCAGCAGCCATGGGGGGGCAACTAATGAAAAACTGTTTTTT. Its protein is CASSHGGATNEKLFF.

This clonotype was counted only a few times. The V and J genes are TRBV19 and TRBJ2-1, with 7 bases matching TRBD1. Germline V gene sequence: CDR1 LNHDA, CDR2 SQIVND (reference sequence). V was clipped by 9 bases and J by 5 bases; unmatched bases: 22. CDR3 length: 18 amino acids. This CDR3 is CARRIPSNRGPHNNEQFF. Here the CDR3 DNA reads TGTGCCAGACGGATCCCCTCAAACAGGGGACCACACAACAATGAGCAGTTCTTC.

The table lists this clonotype with many counts. V gene TRBV6-2 or TRBV6-3 combines with J gene TRBJ2-5; no definite D call. The CDR3 is made up of 13 amino acids. Germline CDR1 MNHEY, CDR2 SVGEGT. Deletions cut 8 bases from V and 0 bases from J, with 10 bases between. CDR3 sequence (DNA): TGTGCCAGCGGCGCTAGGAACCAAGAGACCCAGTACTTC. Its translation: CASGARNQETQYF.

This clonotype was detected a few times. The J gene is TRBJ2-7, the V gene TRBV4-3, with 15 bases identical to TRBD2. The germline CDR1 and CDR2 sequences are LGHNA and YSLEER. CDR3 length: 18 residues. The V and J ends lost 0 bases and 2 bases, in that order; junction bases with no gene match: 5. The CDR3 bases are TGCGCCAGCAGCCAAGAAAGGGGACTAGCGGGAGGAGCCTACGAGCAGTACTTC. The encoded protein is CASSQERGLAGGAYEQYF.

This clonotype was picked up many times. The chain combines TRBV7-3 with TRBJ2-2, with a tentative D call TRBD1 (5 bases). The germline CDR1 and CDR2 sequences are SGHTA and FQGTGA. The V end was cut by 6 bases, the J end by 7 bases, with 12 bases between. The CDR3 length is 13 residues. In DNA form, the CDR3 reads TGTGCCAGCAGTAGTTCTAGGGGCGGGGAGCTGTTTTTT. Translating it yields CASSSSRGGELFF.

The chain joins TRBV11-2 to TRBJ2-7; TRBD1 is a possible D gene (6 bases). The CDR3 is 14 amino acids. The germline V and J ends were trimmed by 1 base and 4 bases, with 11 bases remaining between them. CDR1 is SGHAT and CDR2 is FQNNGV in the germline V gene. The DNA of the CDR3 is TGTGCCAGCAGCTTAGGGGACATACCATACGAGCAGTACTTC. Amino acids: CASSLGDIPYEQYF.

The chain carries TRBV14 and TRBJ1-4; D is perhaps TRBD1 (5 bases). The germline V gene has CDR1 SGHDN and CDR2 FVKESK. CDR3 length: 13 amino acids. V dropped 6 bases and J dropped 8 bases, with 13 bases sitting between them. The CDR3 sequence is CASRNRPEEKLFF. CDR3 DNA sequence: TGTGCCAGCAGGAACAGGCCGGAGGAAAAACTGTTTTTT.

This clonotype was counted ten times or more. J is TRBJ2-5 and V is TRBV5-1; perhaps D is TRBD1 or TRBD2 (5 bases each). The V end lost 0 bases, the J end lost 3 bases, and 15 bases lay between the germline ends. In germline, CDR1 is SGHRS, CDR2 YFSETQ. CDR3 length: 16 amino acids. The DNA for the CDR3 is TGCGCCAGCAGCTTGGTCCAGGGTGTGGGGGAAGAGACCCAGTACTTC. It translates to CASSLVQGVGEETQYF.

This chain uses TRBV20-1 with TRBJ2-1; 11 bases map to TRBD2. Germline V lookup: CDR1 DFQATT, CDR2 SNEGSKA (reference sequence). This CDR3 region has 15 residues. V lost 3 bases and J lost 6; bases outside the gene matches: 7. This CDR3 reads CSASSSLAGGNEQFF. The CDR3, as DNA: TGCAGTGCTAGTTCGTCCCTAGCGGGGGGCAATGAGCAGTTCTTC.

The chain employs TRBV7-9 and TRBJ2-6, with D possibly being TRBD2 (6 bases). Trimming removed 5 bases at V and 0 bases at J, with 14 bases between. The CDR3 has 17 residues. Germline assignment: CDR1 SEHNR and CDR2 FQNEAQ (reference sequence). The CDR3: CASSTGGSSSGANVLTF. CDR3 coding DNA: TGTGCCAGCAGCACCGGGGGATCGAGCTCTGGGGCCAACGTCCTGACTTTC.

V usage is TRBV5-1 and J usage is TRBJ2-3; TRBD2 matches 9 bases. This CDR3 spans 18 amino acids. Losses at the gene ends were 0 bases for V and 6 bases for J; bases not matched to a gene: 14. CDR1 is SGHRS and CDR2 is YFSETQ in the germline V gene. CDR3 nucleotide sequence: TGCGCCAGCAGCTTGGAGTATGTAGCGGGAGTCGTGGTTGATACGCAGTATTTT. This sequence encodes CASSLEYVAGVVVDTQYF. The variable domain in full, with the rest retrieved from reference TRBV5-1 and TRBJ2-3, is KAGVTQTPRYLIKTRGQQVTLSCSPISGHRSVSWYQQTPGQGLQFLFEYFSETQRNKGNFPGRFSGRQFSNSRSEMNVSTLELGDSALYLCASSLEYVAGVVVDTQYFGPGTRLTVL.

V usage is TRBV27 and J usage is TRBJ2-5; unclear D gene. Trimming took off 2 bases at V and 5 bases at J, with 15 bases between the two ends. Germline V gene lookup returns CDR1 MNHEY and CDR2 SMNVEV (reference sequence). This CDR3 region has 15 residues. CDR3 residues: CASSLQTPSGETQYF. The CDR3 DNA reads TGTGCCAGCAGTTTACAGACTCCGTCGGGTGAGACCCAGTACTTC.

In this sample, this clonotype turned up many times. V and J are TRBV5-1 and TRBJ2-3; TRBD2 is a possible D gene (5 bases). Germline V gives CDR1 SGHRS, CDR2 YFSETQ. The CDR3 spans 13 residues. Trimming removed 5 bases from V and 6 bases from J, with 13 bases in between. The CDR3 DNA is TGCGCCAGCAGGTCAATAGCGAGGGATACGCAGTATTTT. Translating it yields CASRSIARDTQYF.

In this sample, this clonotype turned up a few times. The chain links TRBV12-3 or TRBV12-4 to TRBJ1-2, with 9 nucleotides matching TRBD1. The CDR3 spans 16 residues. V was clipped by 5 bases and J by 6 bases; unmatched bases: 13. The CDR3 loop is CASSPFRTGGFDGYTF. The CDR3 DNA reads as TGTGCCAGCAGTCCATTCCGAACAGGGGGCTTTGATGGCTACACCTTC.

The genes are TRBV4-1 and TRBJ1-6; no clear D. The CDR3 runs to 17 residues. Trimming took off 3 bases at V and 7 bases at J, with 19 bases between the two ends. Germline CDR1 reads MGHRA; CDR2 reads YSYEKL. CDR3 sequence: CASSQINLVPGNSPLHF. The CDR3 nucleotides read TGCGCCAGCAGCCAGATTAACCTGGTCCCCGGCAATTCACCCCTCCACTTT.

The chain has TRBV7-8 and TRBJ2-2; 12 positions match TRBD1. The ends lost 5 bases at V and 7 bases at J; junction bases unmatched: 8. CDR1 and CDR2 from the germline V gene are SGHVS and FQNEAQ. This CDR3 contains 16 residues. CDR3 amino acids: CASSRSGTGGIGELFF. The CDR3 region has the DNA TGTGCCAGCAGCCGATCCGGGACAGGGGGCATCGGGGAGCTGTTTTTT.

This clonotype was seen a few times. The genes are TRBV11-2 and TRBJ2-1, with a possible D match to TRBD2 (7 bases). Trimming pared 1 base from V and 4 bases from J, leaving 14 bases between. From germline, CDR1 is SGHAT and CDR2 FQNNGV. The CDR3 is made up of 16 amino acids. The CDR3 region has the DNA TGTGCCAGCAGCTTAGGTTTTGCGGGGGCGTACAATGAGCAGTTCTTC. Translating gives CASSLGFAGAYNEQFF. Variable domain in full (rest from reference TRBV11-2 and TRBJ2-1): EAGVAQSPRYKIIEKRQSVAFWCNPISGHATLYWYQQILGQGPKLLIQFQNNGVVDDSQLPKDRFSAERLKGVDSTLKIQPAKLEDSAVYLCASSLGFAGAYNEQFFGPGTRLTVL.

This clonotype was seen a few times. The V and J genes are TRBV28 and TRBJ2-7, with D perhaps TRBD2 (6 bases). Germline CDR1 and CDR2: MDHEN and SYDVKM. This CDR3 has 18 amino acids. The ends were cut back, 3 bases at V and 6 bases at J, with 27 bases in the middle. The CDR3 bases are TGTGCCAGCAGTTTGTCATTGGGACTTCGGAAAACCACCTCCGAGCAGTACTTC. It translates to CASSLSLGLRKTTSEQYF.

The sample holds a few counts of this clonotype. The CDR3 here is CSARDTGGSTGELFF. CDR3 bases: TGCAGTGCTAGAGATACGGGAGGTTCCACCGGGGAGCTGTTTTTT. The V call is TRBV20-1, the J call TRBJ2-2, with 7 positions matching TRBD2. The junction had 5 bases not matched to a gene; V was cut back by 0 bases and J by 4 bases. Germline V gene data show CDR1 as DFQATT and CDR2 as SNEGSKA (reference sequence). The CDR3 is made up of 15 amino acids.

The sample holds a few counts of this clonotype. The gene calls are TRBV20-1 and TRBJ2-7, with 12 bases aligning to TRBD2. Germline CDR1 is DFQATT and CDR2 is SNEGSKA (reference sequence). V shed 4 bases, J shed 0 bases, and the junction held 7 bases outside the gene matches. This CDR3 spans 16 amino acids. The CDR3 loop reads CSATGTSGFSSYEQYF. In DNA form, the CDR3 reads TGCAGTGCTACGGGGACTAGCGGGTTCAGCTCCTACGAGCAGTACTTC.

This clonotype was recorded a few times. This chain joins TRBV6-5 and TRBJ1-4; 7 bases fit TRBD1. There are 14 residues in the CDR3. Germline CDR1 reads MNHEY; CDR2 reads SVGAGI. Trimming cost V 2 bases and J 8 bases; bases outside gene matches: 5. As DNA, the CDR3 is TGTGCCAGCAGTTACGAGGGGGCGCGAGAAAAACTGTTTTTT. Its protein is CASSYEGAREKLFF.

This clonotype was observed at least ten times. The chain has TRBV28 and TRBJ2-1; D unresolved. Germline CDR1 is MDHEN and CDR2 is SYDVKM. The CDR3 spans 16 residues. The V and J ends lost 4 bases and 3 bases respectively, with 16 bases between them. DNA of the CDR3: TGTGCCAGCAGTTCCTCCTCGGAAGGGCTCTACAATGAGCAGTTCTTC. Protein product: CASSSSSEGLYNEQFF. Drawing the rest from reference TRBV28 and TRBJ2-1, the complete variable domain is DVKVTQSSRYLVKRTGEKVFLECVQDMDHENMFWYRQDPGLGLRLIYFSYDVKMKEKGDIPEGYSVSREKKERFSLILESASTNQTSMYLCASSSSSEGLYNEQFFGPGTRLTVL.

The J gene is TRBJ1-1, the V gene TRBV10-3, with 7 bases lining up with TRBD1. CDR1 is ENHRY and CDR2 is SYGVKD in the germline V gene. This CDR3 is built from 13 residues. The J segment lost 1 base and the V segment lost 4 bases, leaving 0 bases of the junction unmatched. The CDR3 coding sequence is TGTGCCATCAGTGGGGACAGGAACACTGAAGCTTTCTTT. Translating it yields CAISGDRNTEAFF.